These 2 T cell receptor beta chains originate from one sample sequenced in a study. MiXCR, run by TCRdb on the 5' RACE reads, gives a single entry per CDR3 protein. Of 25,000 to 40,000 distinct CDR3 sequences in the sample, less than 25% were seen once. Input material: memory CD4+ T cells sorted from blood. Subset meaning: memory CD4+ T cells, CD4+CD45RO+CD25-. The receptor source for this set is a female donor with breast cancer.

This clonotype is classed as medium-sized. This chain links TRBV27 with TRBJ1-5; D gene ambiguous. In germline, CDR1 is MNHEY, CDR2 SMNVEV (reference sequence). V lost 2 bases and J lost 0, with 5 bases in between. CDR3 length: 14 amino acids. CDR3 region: CASSLGRSNQPQHF. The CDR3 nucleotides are TGTGCCAGCAGTTTAGGCCGTAGCAATCAGCCCCAGCATTTT.

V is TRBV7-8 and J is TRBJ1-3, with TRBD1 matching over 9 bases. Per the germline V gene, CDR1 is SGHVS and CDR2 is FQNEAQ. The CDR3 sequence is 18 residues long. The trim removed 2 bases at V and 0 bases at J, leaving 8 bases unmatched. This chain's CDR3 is CASSLRDRALYSGNTIYF. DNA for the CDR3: TGTGCCAGCAGCTTAAGGGACAGGGCTCTATACTCTGGAAACACCATATATTTT.